This T cell receptor beta chain was identified in a study of beta chain features in type 1 diabetes. Comment on this clone: As yet, its antigen is unknown.

Isolated RNA was reverse transcribed in full, so expressed TCRB transcripts were sequenced. Only in-frame clones appear in the TCRdb table, and some are missing; sequencing was by immunoSEQ multiplex PCR. The data show 200,000 to 250,000 clones, with 68% seen just once and 0.053% held by the top ten. The CDR3 covers 15 residues. The germline gives CDR1 LGHNA, CDR2 YSLEER. Trimming took off 1 base at V and 4 bases at J, with 12 bases between the two ends. Study-level points and caveats: Any HLA-type effect on TCRB rearrangement remained unresolved here. Cells expressing TCR highly could be over-represented by cDNA sequencing.

This sequence was found in a man aged 25-45 years in good health. The chain links TRBV4-3 to TRBJ2-3; D perhaps matches TRBD1 (5 bases). Sequencing was performed on naive CD4+ T cells from blood. CDR3 residues: CASSQGGRVADTQYF. The CDR3 bases are TGCGCCAGCAGCCAAGGGGGCAGGGTGGCAGATACGCAGTATTTT.